This TCR beta chain is drawn from a study of blood T cell repertoires in COVID-19. At the level of the study: The United States, Italy and Spain provided the acute and convalescent COVID-19 samples.

Study processing details: It was from reference gene primer amplification that nucleated cell counts were estimated. Repertoires were generated with immunoSEQ multiplex PCR, while TCRdb's copy carries only in-frame clones and drops some. The DNA was the basis for D and trimming; V, J and clone size are from that table. The sample yields nearly 300,000 clones, approximately 84% seen once. V was pared by 5 bases and J by 7 bases, with 14 bases of the junction left unmatched. This CDR3 has 16 residues. Germline assignment: CDR1 LGHDT and CDR2 YNNKEL (reference sequence). Seattle researchers signed up patients amid active infection and tracked them longitudinally.

The origin of this receptor is a human donor with COVID-19, enrolled during active disease. The donor label of this sample is uncertain. This chain connects TRBV3-1 (or the pseudogene TRBV3-2) to TRBJ2-1, with TRBD1 identical over 7 bases. The sample comprised peripheral blood. CDR3 sequence reads: CASSATGTVKRNEQFF. The CDR3 region has the DNA TGTGCCAGCAGCGCTACCGGGACAGTTAAAAGGAATGAGCAGTTCTTC.